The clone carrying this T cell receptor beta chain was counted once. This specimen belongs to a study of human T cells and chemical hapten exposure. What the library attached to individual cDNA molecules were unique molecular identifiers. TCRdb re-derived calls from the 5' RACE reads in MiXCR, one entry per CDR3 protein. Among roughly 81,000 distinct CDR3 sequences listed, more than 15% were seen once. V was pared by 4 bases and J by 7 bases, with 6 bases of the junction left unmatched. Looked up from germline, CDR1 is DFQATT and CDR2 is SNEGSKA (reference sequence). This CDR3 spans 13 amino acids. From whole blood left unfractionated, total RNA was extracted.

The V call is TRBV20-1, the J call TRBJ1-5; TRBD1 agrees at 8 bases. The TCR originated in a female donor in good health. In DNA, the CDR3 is TGCAGTGCTATCAGGACAGGGTCGCAGCCCCAGCATTTT. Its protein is CSAIRTGSQPQHF.